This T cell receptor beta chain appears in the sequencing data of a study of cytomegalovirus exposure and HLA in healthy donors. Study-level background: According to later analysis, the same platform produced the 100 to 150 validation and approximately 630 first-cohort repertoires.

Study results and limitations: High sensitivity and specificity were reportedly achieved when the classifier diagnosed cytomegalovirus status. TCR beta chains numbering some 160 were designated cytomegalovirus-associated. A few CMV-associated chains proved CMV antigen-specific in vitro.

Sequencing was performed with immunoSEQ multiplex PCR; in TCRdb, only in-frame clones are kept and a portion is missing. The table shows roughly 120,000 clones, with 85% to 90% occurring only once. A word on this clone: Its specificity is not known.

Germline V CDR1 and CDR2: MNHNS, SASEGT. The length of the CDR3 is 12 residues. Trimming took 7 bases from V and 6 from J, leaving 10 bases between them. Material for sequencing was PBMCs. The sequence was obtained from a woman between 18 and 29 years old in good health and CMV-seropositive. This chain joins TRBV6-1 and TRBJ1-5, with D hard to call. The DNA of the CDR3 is TGTGCCAGCAAAGGCCAGGTTCAGCCCCAGCATTTT. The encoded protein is CASKGQVQPQHF.